Shown below are 14 T cell receptor beta chains from a single sample sequenced in a study of cytotoxic CD8 clonotypes in ibrutinib-treated CLL. Sequencing used immunoSEQ multiplex PCR; TCRdb keeps in-frame clones, though not all of them. The repertoire holds roughly 200,000 clones, with 72% as singletons. The specimen comprised PBMCs, sampled after 24 months of ibrutinib treatment. These TCRs come from a human donor with chronic lymphocytic leukemia.

This clone was found once. The chain has TRBV6-1 and TRBJ2-7, with 7 bases that match TRBD2. Germline V gene lookup returns CDR1 MNHNS and CDR2 SASEGT. With 1 base clipped from V and 3 bases from J, the junction kept 3 bases outside the gene matches. CDR3 length: 14 residues. This CDR3 reads CASSEGGGNYEQYF. The CDR3 coding sequence is TGTGCCAGCAGTGAAGGGGGAGGGAACTACGAGCAGTACTTC.

This rearrangement joins TRBV6-4 to TRBJ2-7; D is uncertain. The CDR3 has 16 amino acids. Germline CDR1 and CDR2: MRHNA and SNTAGT. Between the trimmed V and J ends, which lost 6 bases and 0 bases, there was a span of 18 bases. DNA of the CDR3: TGTGCCAGCAGAGCATCCGAAAGGGTCGTCTCCTACGAGCAGTACTTC. This gives the protein CASRASERVVSYEQYF.

The chain carries TRBV18 and TRBJ2-1; D is tentatively TRBD1 or TRBD2 (5 bases each). In germline, CDR1 is KGHSH, CDR2 LQKENI. The V end lost 5 bases, the J end lost 3 bases, and 14 bases lay between the germline ends. CDR3 length equals 15 residues. CDR3 amino acids: CASSSGWGGYNEQFF. CDR3 nucleotide sequence: TGTGCCAGCTCATCGGGGTGGGGCGGCTACAATGAGCAGTTCTTC. Based on the CDR3 plus reference TRBV18 and TRBJ2-1, the full variable domain is NAGVMQNPRHLVRRRGQEARLRCSPMKGHSHVYWYRQLPEEGLKFMVYLQKENIIDESGMPKERFSAEFPKEGPSILRIQQVVRGDSAAYFCASSSGWGGYNEQFFGPGTRLTVL.

The genes are TRBV5-1 and TRBJ2-7; D not resolved. CDR3 size: 14 residues. Germline V lookup: CDR1 SGHRS, CDR2 YFSETQ. V was clipped by 7 bases and J by 5 bases, with 19 bases between them. The CDR3 sequence is CASQAWAQTDEQYF. DNA of the CDR3: TGCGCCAGCCAAGCTTGGGCTCAGACTGACGAGCAGTACTTC. The entire variable domain, with the rest obtained from reference TRBV5-1 and TRBJ2-7, is as follows: KAGVTQTPRYLIKTRGQQVTLSCSPISGHRSVSWYQQTPGQGLQFLFEYFSETQRNKGNFPGRFSGRQFSNSRSEMNVSTLELGDSALYLCASQAWAQTDEQYFGPGTRLTVT.

Turning to this clone: Additional DNA sequences in this sample encode the identical CDR3. CDR3 bases: TGTGCCTGGAGTCGCTCAGGCAATCAGCCCCAGCATTTT. It encodes CAWSRSGNQPQHF. The rearrangement joins TRBV30 to TRBJ1-5; D ambiguous. With 2 bases removed from V and 2 bases from J, the gap between germline ends came to 7 bases. CDR1 and CDR2 from the germline V gene are GTSNPN and SVGIG (reference sequence). CDR3 length: 13 residues.

This clone was seen once. The rearrangement uses TRBV30 and TRBJ1-2, with TRBD1 identical over 8 bases. The CDR3 runs to 13 residues. J lost 8 bases, V lost 6 bases, and 11 bases had no gene match. CDR1 GTSNPN and CDR2 SVGIG come from the germline V gene (reference sequence). For the CDR3, the DNA is TGTGCCTGCCAGTTGGACAGGGACCGCGGCTACACCTTC. This encodes CACQLDRDRGYTF.

The chain carries TRBV27 and TRBJ2-5; TRBD2 matches at 12 bases. Germline CDR1 reads MNHEY; CDR2 reads SMNVEV (reference sequence). V lost 4 bases, J lost 2 bases, and 2 bases stayed unmatched. The CDR3 is 15 amino acids. This chain's CDR3 is CASSSGLAGQETQYF. The CDR3 DNA follows: TGTGCCAGCAGTTCTGGACTAGCGGGGCAAGAGACCCAGTACTTC.

The chain has TRBV6-1 and TRBJ2-5, with D hard to call. Per germline, CDR1 MNHNS and CDR2 SASEGT. This CDR3 has 11 residues. Trimming stripped 0 bases from V and 7 bases from J, with 3 bases between. CDR3 nucleotide sequence: TGTGCCAGCAGTGAAGCGGGGACCCAGTACTTC. Translating it yields CASSEAGTQYF.

This clone was found once. The chain links TRBV7-2 to TRBJ2-1; the D gene is possibly TRBD2 (6 bases). The germline V gene encodes CDR1 SGHTA and CDR2 FQGNSA. V gave up 8 bases and J gave up 12 bases, with 14 bases separating them. The CDR3 consists of 11 residues. Here the CDR3 reads CASGFREPQFF. The CDR3 DNA is TGTGCCAGCGGGTTCCGGGAGCCGCAGTTCTTC.

The count of this clone is one. The chain joins TRBV4-2 to TRBJ2-1, with D possibly matching TRBD2 (5 bases). The V gene lost 5 bases and the J gene lost 1 base, with 18 bases spanning the gap. CDR1 LGHNA and CDR2 YNFKEQ come from the germline V gene. The CDR3 runs to 17 residues. In DNA form, the CDR3 reads TGTGCCAGCAGCTTGGGAGTGGAGCGGATTTCCTACAATGAGCAGTTCTTC. It is translated as CASSLGVERISYNEQFF.

The CDR3: CATEGQLIGHYGYTF. CDR3 DNA sequence: TGTGCCACCGAGGGACAGCTCATAGGCCACTATGGCTACACCTTC. The chain employs TRBV10-3 and TRBJ1-2; 7 nucleotides line up with TRBD1. CDR1 is ENHRY and CDR2 is SYGVKD in the germline V gene. The CDR3 contains 15 residues. With V trimmed by 10 bases and J by 3 bases, 14 bases remained unmatched.

The CDR3 protein is CASSLVGSETYEQYF. The CDR3 region has the DNA TGTGCCAGCAGCTTAGTAGGCAGCGAGACCTACGAGCAGTACTTC. V is TRBV7-2 and J is TRBJ2-7; D unresolved. The CDR3 covers 15 residues. V lost 1 base, J lost 2 bases, and 12 bases lay in between. CDR1 is SGHTA and CDR2 is FQGNSA in the germline V gene.

The rearrangement uses TRBV5-1 and TRBJ2-5; possible D gene TRBD2, 5 bases. There are 16 residues in the CDR3. Trimming took 0 bases from V and 5 from J, leaving 17 bases between them. Germline lookup yields CDR1 SGHRS and CDR2 YFSETQ. The CDR3 sequence: CASSLVLDSTSETQYF. The CDR3 nucleotides read TGCGCCAGCAGCTTGGTCCTGGACTCGACGTCGGAGACCCAGTACTTC.

The chain links TRBV10-3 to TRBJ2-7; 10 bases match TRBD2. Germline V gene sequence: CDR1 ENHRY, CDR2 SYGVKD. Trimming cost V 7 bases and J 3 bases; bases outside gene matches: 6. This CDR3 has 14 amino acids. The CDR3, as DNA: TGTGCCATCAACCCCGGGACTAGCGTCTACGAGCAGTACTTC. Protein product: CAINPGTSVYEQYF.